This T cell receptor beta chain was identified in a study of vaccination effects on CD4 cells after COVID-19. Background on the study: Post-vaccine specimens arrived a median 72 days past the second dose.

Using viral peptide pools, the ViraFEST assay grew out antigen-specific CD4+ T cells prior to sequencing. At the end of 10 days of culture, CD4+ T cells were isolated. Of the BNT162b2 and mRNA-1273 vaccines, participants received two doses of one or the other. Vaccinated participants had no history of SARS-CoV-2 infection and tested negative for nucleocapsid antibodies. Every well got over 1.5 million PBMC, which were grown with around 11 IU/ml IL-2 and about 9.7 ug/ml peptides. Fresh IL-2-containing medium replaced half the medium on days 3 and 7. Note on this clone: The antigen is unknown.

Germline loops: CDR1 LNHDA, CDR2 SQIVND (reference sequence). V was trimmed by 2 bases and J by 3 bases, leaving 10 bases between them. The CDR3 has 15 amino acids. Clones were read by immunoSEQ multiplex PCR, and TCRdb kept only the in-frame ones, dropping some. This repertoire shows roughly 55,000 clones, around 82% found once; its top ten account for roughly 2%. This chain uses TRBV19 with TRBJ2-2, with D tentatively TRBD1 (5 bases). The sample here was CD4+ T cells from PBMCs cultured with HCoV-OC43 spike peptides, taken after COVID-19 vaccination. The subset: HCoV-OC43 spike overlapping peptide pool stimulation. The sequence derives from a human donor who received a COVID-19 vaccine. The CDR3 loop is CASSIQGLDTGELFF. For the CDR3, the DNA is TGTGCCAGTAGTATACAGGGTTTAGACACCGGGGAGCTGTTTTTT.